This TCR beta chain was sequenced during a study of identical twins (dated by TCRdb to 2016 to 2017). With regard to the full study: The study deep-sequenced TCR alpha and beta repertoires from monozygotic twins, unrelated adults of various ages and cord blood to test whether fetal clonotypes persist. To rule out contamination, the twin experiments were replicated at different times with different library preparation protocols. Overall study outcomes, separate from this receptor: Recombination models systematically underestimated out-of-frame TCR alpha sharing in monozygotic twins but agreed with sharing between unrelated individuals. Fewer insertions were carried by abundant cord blood beta clonotypes; a weaker similar trend was observed in young adult naive repertoires, while no such trend was observed in memory repertoires. Invariant T cells such as MAIT and iNKT could partly confound zero-insertion analyses, although diverse VJ usage argued against such confounding for most clonotypes. In beta out-of-frame sequences, excess twin sharing was weaker, because having fewer shared sequences lowered the signal-to-noise ratio. Because the same donors could not be followed over many years, the conclusions depended on cross-sectional statistical analysis. Compared with coincidental sharing between unrelated individuals, an excess of low generation-probability sequences was observed among out-of-frame TCR alpha sequences shared between twins.

Every donor was a healthy Caucasian. Three pairs of female monozygotic twins, all aged about 18 to 30 years, made up the twin cohort. Positive isolation kits from Invitrogen were used to isolate CD4+ and CD8+ T cell populations. The CDR3 starts with the cysteine, ends with the phenylalanine, and has 17 residues. The entry retains the CDR3 DNA only, 51 bases that are in frame from base 1. At the junction V is shortened by 5 bases and J by 0 bases, with 16 bases in between. CDR1 and CDR2 are drawn from the germline V gene (reference sequence): PRHDT, FYEKMQ. Library preparation used 5' RACE. Sequencing used an Illumina HiSeq 2000. Template switching added a universal primer binding site, and the final cDNA carried a unique molecular identifier that allowed TCR cDNA molecules to be counted accurately. First-strand cDNA for TCR alpha and beta chains was synthesized from specific primers in the conserved constant-segment region. To control for contamination, every cDNA library carried two barcodes: a SMART-Mk sample barcode plus Illumina barcodes. TruSeq adapter sequences and Illumina sample barcodes were added in two successive PCR steps. Sequencing of the TCR alpha and beta cDNA libraries was done on the Illumina HiSeq platform using custom primers. In the source study's methods: MiGEC processed the raw reads to extract unique molecular identifiers, while MiXCR was used to determine the CDR3 positions. Recombination models were inferred per individual with the repgenHMM and IGoR tools using an EM algorithm. Shared clonotypes were analyzed with the tcR package in R, and sharing was normalized by the product of cloneset sizes. To study raw recombination without the effects of thymic and clonal selection, out-of-frame nonproductive sequences were analyzed. The public reads were run again by TCRdb, first through fastp at Q25 and then through MiXCR, and only productive beta chains were kept. Each CDR3 protein appears once, grouped with its most common genes and DNA. For this entry, the V and J calls and clone size follow TCRdb and not the study's own pipeline. The sample table shows some 240,000 distinct CDR3 sequences, and around 8.8% are seen once. The top ten clones comprise less than 4% of the sample.

This clonotype has just a few counts. It lacks a known antigen. The input lacks base qualities; no much larger clone sits a single base away. Separately, the same data were catalogued under a study of yellow fever vaccine responses in identical twins. As the second paper documents: The authors reported that the T cell response to vaccination in identical twins appeared partly convergent and partly personalized. In identical twins, the study followed T cell clones that responded to the vaccine with precision.

This chain is built from TRBV13 and TRBJ2-2; the D segment might be TRBD1 or TRBD2, since each matches 5 bases. Sequenced material: CD8+ T cells sorted from blood. The sequence was collected from a woman aged 18-29 years in good health. The sequence in DNA is TGTGCCAGCAGCCCAAATCGGGACGCCACGAACACCGGGGAGCTGTTTTTT. It translates as CASSPNRDATNTGELFF.